This T cell receptor (beta chain) is drawn from a study of T cell clonality in common variable immunodeficiency. This clone was observed at least ten times. The CDR3 goes on 3 residues after the read ends, and that part is filled in from the germline J gene. Using immunoSEQ multiplex PCR, the repertoire was profiled, and TCRdb retains in-frame clones only, with some absent. The sample contains 35,000 to 50,000 clones, none of them singletons. Blood samples were heparinized, about 4.5 to 8 ml per donor. Germline values: CDR1 MNHNS, CDR2 SASEGT. This CDR3 spans 16 amino acids. V was clipped by 4 bases and J by 3 bases, with 16 bases between them.

Sequenced: peripheral blood mononuclear cells. V is TRBV6-1 and J is TRBJ2-1, with D perhaps matching TRBD1 (6 bases). The TCR comes from a person aged 18-70 years in good health. The CDR3 loop reads CASSVAGTSNYNEQFF. The CDR3 DNA, read in part, is TGTGCCAGCAGTGTAGCCGGGACATCAAACTACAATGAG.